Many counts were recorded for the clone carrying this T cell receptor beta chain. What it recognizes is unknown. The sample belongs to a study of regulatory T cells in long-lasting Graves disease. Study background: Newly diagnosed Graves' patients had under 3 months of antithyroid drugs. Study-wide results and limits: A reduction in accuracy may have resulted from the small sample size.

Arm-PCR of CDR3 regions and iRepertoire HTBI primers were the basis on which TCR beta libraries were built. TCRdb ran MiXCR on the multiplex PCR reads and lists one entry per CDR3 protein. Altogether hundreds of thousands of distinct CDR3 sequences are present, 15% being singletons, with the ten largest covering about 20%. Noted time point: newly diagnosed GD, antithyroid drugs for less than 3 months. Scientists built the TCR library using RNA that was extracted from PBMCs. The sequence derives from a female donor with Graves disease. Sequenced here: peripheral blood mononuclear cells (PBMCs), sampled at new diagnosis, from a patient treated with antithyroid drugs.

In nucleotides, the CDR3 is TGTGCCAGCAGCTCGGTCCCGCTAGCGGGCAACACCGGGGAGCTGTTTTTT. This sequence encodes CASSSVPLAGNTGELFF. V gene TRBV11-2 combines with J gene TRBJ2-2, with 8 positions matching TRBD2. Germline loops: CDR1 SGHAT, CDR2 FQNNGV. CDR3 length equals 17 residues. Unmatched junction bases numbered 9, after V lost 4 bases and J lost 2 bases.